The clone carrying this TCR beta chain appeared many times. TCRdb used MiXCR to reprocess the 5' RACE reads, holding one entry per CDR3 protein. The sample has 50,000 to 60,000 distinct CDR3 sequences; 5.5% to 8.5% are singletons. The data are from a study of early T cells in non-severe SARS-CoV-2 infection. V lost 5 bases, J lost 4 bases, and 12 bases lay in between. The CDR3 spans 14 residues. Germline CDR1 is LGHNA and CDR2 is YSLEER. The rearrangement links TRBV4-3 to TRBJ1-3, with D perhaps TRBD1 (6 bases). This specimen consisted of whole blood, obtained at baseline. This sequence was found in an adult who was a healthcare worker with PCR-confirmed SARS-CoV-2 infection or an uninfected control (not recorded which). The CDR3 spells CASSVAGTGNTIYF. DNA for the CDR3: TGCGCCAGCAGCGTAGCTGGGACAGGAAACACCATATATTTT.